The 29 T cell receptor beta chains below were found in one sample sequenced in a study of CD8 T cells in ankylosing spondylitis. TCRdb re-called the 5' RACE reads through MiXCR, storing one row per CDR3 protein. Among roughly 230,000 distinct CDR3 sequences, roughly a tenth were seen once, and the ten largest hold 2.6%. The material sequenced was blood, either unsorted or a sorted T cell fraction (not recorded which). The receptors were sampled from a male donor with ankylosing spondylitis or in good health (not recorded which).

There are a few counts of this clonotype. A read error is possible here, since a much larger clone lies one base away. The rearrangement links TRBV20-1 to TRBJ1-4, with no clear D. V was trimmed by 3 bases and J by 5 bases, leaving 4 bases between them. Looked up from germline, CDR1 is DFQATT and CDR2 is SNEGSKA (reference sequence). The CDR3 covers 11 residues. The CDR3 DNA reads TGCAGTGCTAGGCGGAATGAAAAACTGTTTTTT. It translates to CSARRNEKLFF.

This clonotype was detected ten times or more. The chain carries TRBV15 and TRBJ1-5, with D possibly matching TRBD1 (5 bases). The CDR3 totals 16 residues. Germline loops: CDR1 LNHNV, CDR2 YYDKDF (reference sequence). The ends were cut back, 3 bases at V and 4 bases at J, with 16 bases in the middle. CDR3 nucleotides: TGTGCCACCAGCAGCCCTAGGCAGGGAGGAAATCAGCCCCAGCATTTT. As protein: CATSSPRQGGNQPQHF. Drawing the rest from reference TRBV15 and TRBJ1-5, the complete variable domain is DAMVIQNPRYQVTQFGKPVTLSCSQTLNHNVMYWYQQKSSQAPKLLFHYYDKDFNNEADTPDNFQSRRPNTSFCFLDIRSPGLGDTAMYLCATSSPRQGGNQPQHFGDGTRLSIL.

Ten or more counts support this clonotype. The DNA of the CDR3 is TGTGCCAGCAGCCAAGTACTAGCGGAATACTACGAGCAGTACTTC. This encodes CASSQVLAEYYEQYF. The chain combines TRBV4-2 with TRBJ2-7; 8 bases map to TRBD2. This CDR3 region has 15 residues. The germline gives CDR1 LGHNA, CDR2 YNFKEQ. Trimming took 1 base from V and 3 from J; bases not matched to a gene: 5.

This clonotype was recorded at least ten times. The CDR3 coding sequence is TGCAGTGCTAGTCCCGGGACAGGGTTAAGCAATCAGCCCCAGCATTTT. This translates into CSASPGTGLSNQPQHF. This chain joins TRBV20-1 and TRBJ1-5, with TRBD1 matching 9 bases. CDR1 is DFQATT, CDR2 SNEGSKA, per germline (reference sequence). The CDR3 spans 16 residues. The junction had 7 bases not matched to a gene; V was cut back by 3 bases and J by 1 base.

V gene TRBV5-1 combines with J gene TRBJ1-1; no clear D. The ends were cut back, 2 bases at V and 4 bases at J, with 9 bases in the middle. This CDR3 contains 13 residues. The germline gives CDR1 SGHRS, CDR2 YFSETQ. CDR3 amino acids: CASSFGSTTEAFF. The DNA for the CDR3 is TGCGCCAGCAGCTTCGGGTCCACCACTGAAGCTTTCTTT.

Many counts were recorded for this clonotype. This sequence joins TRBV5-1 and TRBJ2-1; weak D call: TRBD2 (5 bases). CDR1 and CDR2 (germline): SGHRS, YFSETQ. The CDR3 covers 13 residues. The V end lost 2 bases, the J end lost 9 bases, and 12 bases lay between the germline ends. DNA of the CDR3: TGCGCCAGCAGCTTTAGCGCCCTTGGTGAGCAGTTCTTC. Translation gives CASSFSALGEQFF. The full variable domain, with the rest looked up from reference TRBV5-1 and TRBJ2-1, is KAGVTQTPRYLIKTRGQQVTLSCSPISGHRSVSWYQQTPGQGLQFLFEYFSETQRNKGNFPGRFSGRQFSNSRSEMNVSTLELGDSALYLCASSFSALGEQFFGPGTRLTVL.

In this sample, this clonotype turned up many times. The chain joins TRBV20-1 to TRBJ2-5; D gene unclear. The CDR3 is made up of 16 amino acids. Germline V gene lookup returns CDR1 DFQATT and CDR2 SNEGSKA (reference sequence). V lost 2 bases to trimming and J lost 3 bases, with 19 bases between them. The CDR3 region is CSARFSPPGAEETQYF. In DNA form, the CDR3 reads TGCAGTGCTAGATTCTCTCCGCCGGGCGCCGAAGAGACCCAGTACTTC.

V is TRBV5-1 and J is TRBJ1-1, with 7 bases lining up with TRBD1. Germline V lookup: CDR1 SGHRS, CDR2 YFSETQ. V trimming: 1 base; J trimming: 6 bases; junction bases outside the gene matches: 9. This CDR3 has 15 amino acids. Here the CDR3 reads CASSLYNAGGAEAFF. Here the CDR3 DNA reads TGCGCCAGCAGCTTGTATAACGCAGGGGGGGCTGAAGCTTTCTTT. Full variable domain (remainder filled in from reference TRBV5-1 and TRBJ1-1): KAGVTQTPRYLIKTRGQQVTLSCSPISGHRSVSWYQQTPGQGLQFLFEYFSETQRNKGNFPGRFSGRQFSNSRSEMNVSTLELGDSALYLCASSLYNAGGAEAFFGQGTRLTVV.

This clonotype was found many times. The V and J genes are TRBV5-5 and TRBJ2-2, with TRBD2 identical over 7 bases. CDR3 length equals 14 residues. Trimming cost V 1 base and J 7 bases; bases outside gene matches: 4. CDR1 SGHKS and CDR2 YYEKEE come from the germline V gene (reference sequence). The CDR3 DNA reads TGTGCCAGCAGCTTGCAGGCGGGAGTCGGGGAGCTGTTTTTT. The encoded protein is CASSLQAGVGELFF.

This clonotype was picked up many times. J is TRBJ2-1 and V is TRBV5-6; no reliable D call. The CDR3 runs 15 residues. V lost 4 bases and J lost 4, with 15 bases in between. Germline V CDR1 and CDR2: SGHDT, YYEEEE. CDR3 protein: CASSRVLKEYNEQFF. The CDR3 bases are TGTGCCAGCAGCAGAGTCCTTAAGGAGTACAATGAGCAGTTCTTC. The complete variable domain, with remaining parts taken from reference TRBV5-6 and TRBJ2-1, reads DAGVTQSPTHLIKTRGQQVTLRCSPKSGHDTVSWYQQALGQGPQFIFQYYEEEERQRGNFPDRFSGHQFPNYSSELNVNALLLGDSALYLCASSRVLKEYNEQFFGPGTRLTVL.

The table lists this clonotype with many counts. The CDR3 loop reads CASRLAGGPSTDTQYF. CDR3 DNA sequence: TGTGCCAGCAGACTAGCGGGGGGCCCCAGCACAGATACGCAGTATTTT. The chain combines TRBV12-3 or TRBV12-4 with TRBJ2-3; the match to TRBD2 covers 12 bases. V shed 6 bases and J 0 bases; nucleotides not matched to a gene: 4. The length of the CDR3 is 16 residues.

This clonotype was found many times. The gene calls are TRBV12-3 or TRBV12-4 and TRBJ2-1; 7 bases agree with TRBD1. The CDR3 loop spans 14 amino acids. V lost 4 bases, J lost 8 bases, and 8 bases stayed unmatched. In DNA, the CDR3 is TGTGCCAGCAGTTCTGAGGACAGGTTGTATGAGCAGTTCTTC. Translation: CASSSEDRLYEQFF.

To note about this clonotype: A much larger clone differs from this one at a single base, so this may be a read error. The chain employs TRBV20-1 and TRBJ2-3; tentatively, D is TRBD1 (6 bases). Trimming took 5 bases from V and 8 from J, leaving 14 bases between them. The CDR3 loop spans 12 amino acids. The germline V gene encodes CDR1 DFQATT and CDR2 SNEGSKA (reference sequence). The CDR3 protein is CSAVGQKGTQYF. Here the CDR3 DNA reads TGCAGTGCTGTCGGACAGAAAGGTACGCAGTATTTT.

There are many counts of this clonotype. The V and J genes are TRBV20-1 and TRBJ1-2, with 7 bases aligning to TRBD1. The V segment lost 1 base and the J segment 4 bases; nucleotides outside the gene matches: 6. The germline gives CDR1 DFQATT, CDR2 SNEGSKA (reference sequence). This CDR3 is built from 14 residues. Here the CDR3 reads CSARGQGVSYGYTF. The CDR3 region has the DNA TGCAGTGCTAGAGGGCAGGGGGTGAGCTATGGCTACACCTTC.

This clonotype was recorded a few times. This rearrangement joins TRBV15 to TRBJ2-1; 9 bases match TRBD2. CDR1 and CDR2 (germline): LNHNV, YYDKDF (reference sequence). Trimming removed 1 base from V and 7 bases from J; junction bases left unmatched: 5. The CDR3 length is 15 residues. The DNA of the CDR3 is TGTGCCACCAGCAGAGTGGGAAGCGGGAGGAATGAGCAGTTCTTC. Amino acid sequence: CATSRVGSGRNEQFF.

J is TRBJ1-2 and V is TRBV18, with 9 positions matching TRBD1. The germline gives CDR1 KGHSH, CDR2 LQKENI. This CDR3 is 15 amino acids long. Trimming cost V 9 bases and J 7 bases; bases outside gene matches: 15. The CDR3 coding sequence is TGTGCCAGATCGCCAAACGGACAGGGGATGTCTGGCTACACCTTC. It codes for CARSPNGQGMSGYTF.

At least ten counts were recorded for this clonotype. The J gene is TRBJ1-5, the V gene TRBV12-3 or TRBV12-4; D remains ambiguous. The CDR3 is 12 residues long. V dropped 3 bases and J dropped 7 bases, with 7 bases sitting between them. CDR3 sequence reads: CASSFGRQPQHF. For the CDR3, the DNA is TGTGCCAGCAGTTTCGGTCGACAGCCCCAGCATTTT.

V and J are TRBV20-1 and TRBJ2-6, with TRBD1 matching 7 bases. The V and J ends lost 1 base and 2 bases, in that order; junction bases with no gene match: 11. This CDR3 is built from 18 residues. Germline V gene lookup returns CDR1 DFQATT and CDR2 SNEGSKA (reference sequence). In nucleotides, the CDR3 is TGCAGTGCTAGAGGGGAGACAGGGTTCATTCCTGGGGCCAACGTCCTGACTTTC. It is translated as CSARGETGFIPGANVLTF.

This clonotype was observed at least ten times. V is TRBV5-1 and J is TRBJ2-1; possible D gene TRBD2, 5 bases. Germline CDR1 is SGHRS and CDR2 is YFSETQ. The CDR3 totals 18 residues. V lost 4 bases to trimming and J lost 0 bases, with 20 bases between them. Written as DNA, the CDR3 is TGCGCCAGCAGCCCCTTCGACGAGGGCTCTCTCTCCTACAATGAGCAGTTCTTC. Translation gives CASSPFDEGSLSYNEQFF.

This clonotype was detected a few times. In DNA form, the CDR3 reads TGTGCCAGCTCACCAGACGTGGCAGGTGGTCAGCCCCAGCATTTT. Its translation: CASSPDVAGGQPQHF. The chain is built from TRBV18 and TRBJ1-5; D ambiguous. Germline V gene sequence: CDR1 KGHSH, CDR2 LQKENI. This CDR3 contains 15 residues. Trimming stripped 2 bases from V and 6 bases from J, with 14 bases between.

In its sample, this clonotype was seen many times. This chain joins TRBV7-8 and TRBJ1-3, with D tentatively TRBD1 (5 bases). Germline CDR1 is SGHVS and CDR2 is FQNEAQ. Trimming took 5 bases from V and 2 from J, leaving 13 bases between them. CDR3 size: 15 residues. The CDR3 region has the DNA TGTGCCAGCAGCCCAAACCGGGGGGCTGGAAACACCATATATTTT. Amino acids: CASSPNRGAGNTIYF.

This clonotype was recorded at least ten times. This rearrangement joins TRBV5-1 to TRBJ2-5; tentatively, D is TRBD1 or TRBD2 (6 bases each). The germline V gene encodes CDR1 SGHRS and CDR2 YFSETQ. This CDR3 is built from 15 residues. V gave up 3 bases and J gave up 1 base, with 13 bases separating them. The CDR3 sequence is CASSWGAGGQETQYF. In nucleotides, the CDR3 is TGCGCCAGCAGCTGGGGGGCCGGGGGCCAAGAGACCCAGTACTTC. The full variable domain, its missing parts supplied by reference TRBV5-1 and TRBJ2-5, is KAGVTQTPRYLIKTRGQQVTLSCSPISGHRSVSWYQQTPGQGLQFLFEYFSETQRNKGNFPGRFSGRQFSNSRSEMNVSTLELGDSALYLCASSWGAGGQETQYFGPGTRLLVL.

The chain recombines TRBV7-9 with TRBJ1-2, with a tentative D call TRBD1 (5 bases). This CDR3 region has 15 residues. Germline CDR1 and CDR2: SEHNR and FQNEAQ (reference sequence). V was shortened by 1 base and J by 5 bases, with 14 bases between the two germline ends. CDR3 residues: CASSLGDRGPYGYTF. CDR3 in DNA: TGTGCCAGCAGCTTAGGGGATCGGGGACCATATGGCTACACCTTC.

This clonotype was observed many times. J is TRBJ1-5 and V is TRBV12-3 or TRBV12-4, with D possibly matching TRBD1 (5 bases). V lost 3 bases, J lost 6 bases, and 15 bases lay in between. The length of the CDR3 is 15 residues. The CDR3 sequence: CASSLNQGVGQPQHF. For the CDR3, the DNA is TGTGCCAGCAGTTTGAATCAAGGGGTGGGTCAGCCCCAGCATTTT.

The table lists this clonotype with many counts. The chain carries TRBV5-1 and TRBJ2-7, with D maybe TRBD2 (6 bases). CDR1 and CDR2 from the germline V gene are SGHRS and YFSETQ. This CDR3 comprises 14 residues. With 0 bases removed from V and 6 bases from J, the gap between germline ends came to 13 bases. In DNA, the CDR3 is TGCGCCAGCAGCTTGGGGGAGAGGAGGGGCGAGCAGTACTTC. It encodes CASSLGERRGEQYF. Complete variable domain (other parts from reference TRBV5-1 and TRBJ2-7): KAGVTQTPRYLIKTRGQQVTLSCSPISGHRSVSWYQQTPGQGLQFLFEYFSETQRNKGNFPGRFSGRQFSNSRSEMNVSTLELGDSALYLCASSLGERRGEQYFGPGTRLTVT.

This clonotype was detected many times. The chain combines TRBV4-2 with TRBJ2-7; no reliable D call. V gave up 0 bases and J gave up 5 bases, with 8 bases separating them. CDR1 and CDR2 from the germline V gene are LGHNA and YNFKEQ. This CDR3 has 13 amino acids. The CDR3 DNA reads TGTGCCAGCAGCCAAGAGAATAGGGACGAGCAGTACTTC. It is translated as CASSQENRDEQYF.

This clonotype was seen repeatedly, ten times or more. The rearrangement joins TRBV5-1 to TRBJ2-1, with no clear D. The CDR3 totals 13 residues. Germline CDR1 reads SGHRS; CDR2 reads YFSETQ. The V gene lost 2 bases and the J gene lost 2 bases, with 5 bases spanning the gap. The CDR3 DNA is TGCGCCAGCAGCTTCAACACCTACAATGAGCAGTTCTTC. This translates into CASSFNTYNEQFF.

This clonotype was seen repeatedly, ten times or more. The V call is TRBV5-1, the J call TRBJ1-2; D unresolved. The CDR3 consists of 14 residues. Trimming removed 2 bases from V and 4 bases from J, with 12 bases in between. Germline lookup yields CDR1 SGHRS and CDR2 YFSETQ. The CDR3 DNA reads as TGCGCCAGCAGCTTACCGGGGAAAGGCTATGGCTACACCTTC. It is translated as CASSLPGKGYGYTF.

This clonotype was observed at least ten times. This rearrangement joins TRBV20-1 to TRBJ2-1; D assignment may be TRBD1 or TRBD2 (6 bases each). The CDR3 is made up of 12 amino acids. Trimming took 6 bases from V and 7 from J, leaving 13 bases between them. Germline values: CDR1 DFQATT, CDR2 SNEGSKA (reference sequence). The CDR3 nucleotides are TGCAGTGCCCCTCGGGGGCGGAATGAGCAGTTCTTC. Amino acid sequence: CSAPRGRNEQFF.